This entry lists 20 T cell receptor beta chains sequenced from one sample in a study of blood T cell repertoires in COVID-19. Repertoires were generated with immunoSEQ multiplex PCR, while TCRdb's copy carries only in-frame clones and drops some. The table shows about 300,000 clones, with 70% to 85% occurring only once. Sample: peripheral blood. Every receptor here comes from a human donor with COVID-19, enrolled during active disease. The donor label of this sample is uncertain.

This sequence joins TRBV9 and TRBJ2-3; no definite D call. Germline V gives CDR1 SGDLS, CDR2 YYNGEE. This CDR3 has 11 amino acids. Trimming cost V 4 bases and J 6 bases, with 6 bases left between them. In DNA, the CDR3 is TGTGCCAGCAGCCTACTCGATACGCAGTATTTT. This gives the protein CASSLLDTQYF.

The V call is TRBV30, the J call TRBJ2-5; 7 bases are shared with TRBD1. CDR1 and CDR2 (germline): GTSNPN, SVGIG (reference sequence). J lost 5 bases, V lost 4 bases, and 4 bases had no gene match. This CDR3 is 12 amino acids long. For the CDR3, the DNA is TGTGCCTGGAACAGGGGATGGGAGACCCAGTACTTC. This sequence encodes CAWNRGWETQYF.

The CDR3 spells CAWNQGLSNQPQHF. Here the CDR3 DNA reads TGTGCCTGGAACCAGGGCTTGAGCAATCAGCCCCAGCATTTT. The rearrangement joins TRBV30 to TRBJ1-5, with a weak D call TRBD1 (5 bases). Germline CDR1 and CDR2: GTSNPN and SVGIG (reference sequence). CDR3 length equals 14 residues. V dropped 4 bases and J dropped 1 base, with 11 bases sitting between them. Drawing the rest from reference TRBV30 and TRBJ1-5, the complete variable domain is SQTIHQWPATLVQPVGSPLSLECTVEGTSNPNLYWYRQAAGRGLQLLFYSVGIGQISSEVPQNLSASRPQDRQFILSSKKLLLSDSGFYLCAWNQGLSNQPQHFGDGTRLSIL.

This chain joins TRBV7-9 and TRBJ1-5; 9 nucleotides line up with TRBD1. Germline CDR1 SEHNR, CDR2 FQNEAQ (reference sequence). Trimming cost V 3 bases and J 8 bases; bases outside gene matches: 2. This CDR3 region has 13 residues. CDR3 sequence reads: CASSLGTGKPQHF. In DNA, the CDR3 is TGTGCCAGCAGCTTGGGGACAGGGAAGCCCCAGCATTTT.

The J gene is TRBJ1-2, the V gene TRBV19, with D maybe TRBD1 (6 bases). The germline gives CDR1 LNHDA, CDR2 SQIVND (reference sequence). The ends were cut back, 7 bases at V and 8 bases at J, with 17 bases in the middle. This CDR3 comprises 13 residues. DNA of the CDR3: TGTGCCAGTAACCAGGGGCGCCTAGAAGGCTACACCTTC. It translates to CASNQGRLEGYTF. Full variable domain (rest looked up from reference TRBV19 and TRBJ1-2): DGGITQSPKYLFRKEGQNVTLSCEQNLNHDAMYWYRQDPGQGLRLIYYSQIVNDFQKGDIAEGYSVSREKKESFPLTVTSAQKNPTAFYLCASNQGRLEGYTFGSGTRLTVV.

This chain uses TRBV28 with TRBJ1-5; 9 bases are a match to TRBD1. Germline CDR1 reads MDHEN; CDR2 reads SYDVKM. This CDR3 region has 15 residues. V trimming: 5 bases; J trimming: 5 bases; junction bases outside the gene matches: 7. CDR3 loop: CASSTRTGVYQPQHF. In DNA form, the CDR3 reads TGTGCCAGCAGTACTCGGACAGGGGTTTATCAGCCCCAGCATTTT.

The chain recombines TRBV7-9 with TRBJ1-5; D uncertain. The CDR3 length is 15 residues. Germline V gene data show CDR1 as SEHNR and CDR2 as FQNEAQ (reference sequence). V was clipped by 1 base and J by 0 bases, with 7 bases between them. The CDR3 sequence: CASSLDGDSNQPQHF. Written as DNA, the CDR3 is TGTGCCAGCAGCTTAGACGGGGATAGCAATCAGCCCCAGCATTTT.

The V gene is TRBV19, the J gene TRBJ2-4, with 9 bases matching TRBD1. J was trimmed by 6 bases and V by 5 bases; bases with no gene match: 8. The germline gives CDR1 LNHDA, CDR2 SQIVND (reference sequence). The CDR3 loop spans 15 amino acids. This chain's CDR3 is CASSAPTGGGNIQYF. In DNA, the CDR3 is TGTGCCAGTAGTGCACCGACAGGGGGAGGAAACATTCAGTACTTC.

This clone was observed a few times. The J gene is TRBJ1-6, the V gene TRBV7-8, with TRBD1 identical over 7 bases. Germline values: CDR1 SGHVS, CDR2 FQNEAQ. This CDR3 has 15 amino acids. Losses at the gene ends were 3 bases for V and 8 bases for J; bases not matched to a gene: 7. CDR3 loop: CASSFGPDRDSPLHF. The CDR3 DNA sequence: TGTGCCAGCAGCTTTGGGCCCGACAGGGATTCACCCCTCCACTTT. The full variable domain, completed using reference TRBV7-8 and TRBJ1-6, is GAGVSQSPRYKVAKRGQDVALRCDPISGHVSLFWYQQALGQGPEFLTYFQNEAQLDKSGLPSDRFFAERPEGSVSTLKIQRTQQEDSAVYLCASSFGPDRDSPLHFGNGTRLTVT.

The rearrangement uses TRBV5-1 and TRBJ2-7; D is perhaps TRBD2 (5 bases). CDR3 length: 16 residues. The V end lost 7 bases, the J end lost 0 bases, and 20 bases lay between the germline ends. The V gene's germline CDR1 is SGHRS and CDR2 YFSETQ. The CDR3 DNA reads TGCGCCAGCGGGAGAGGCGGCGGAATTAGCTCCTACGAGCAGTACTTC. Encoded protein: CASGRGGGISSYEQYF. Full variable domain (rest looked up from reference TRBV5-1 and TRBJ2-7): KAGVTQTPRYLIKTRGQQVTLSCSPISGHRSVSWYQQTPGQGLQFLFEYFSETQRNKGNFPGRFSGRQFSNSRSEMNVSTLELGDSALYLCASGRGGGISSYEQYFGPGTRLTVT.

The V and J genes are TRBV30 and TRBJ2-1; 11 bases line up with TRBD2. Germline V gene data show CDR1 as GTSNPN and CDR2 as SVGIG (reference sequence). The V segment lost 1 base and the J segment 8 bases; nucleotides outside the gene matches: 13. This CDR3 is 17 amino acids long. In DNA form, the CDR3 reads TGTGCCTGGAGTGCCACACCGATACTAGCGGGAGTCCATGAGCAGTTCTTC. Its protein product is CAWSATPILAGVHEQFF.

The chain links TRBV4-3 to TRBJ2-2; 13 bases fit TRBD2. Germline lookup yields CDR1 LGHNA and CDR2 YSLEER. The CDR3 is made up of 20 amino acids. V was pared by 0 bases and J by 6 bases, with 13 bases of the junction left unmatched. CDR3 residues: CASSQDLRSGLAGAAGELFF. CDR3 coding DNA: TGCGCCAGCAGCCAAGATCTGAGGTCCGGACTAGCGGGAGCCGCCGGGGAGCTGTTTTTT.

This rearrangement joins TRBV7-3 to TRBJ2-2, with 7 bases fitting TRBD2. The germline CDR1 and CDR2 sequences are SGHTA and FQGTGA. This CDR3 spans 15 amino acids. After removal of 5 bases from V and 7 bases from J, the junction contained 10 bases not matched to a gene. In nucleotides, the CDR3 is TGTGCCAGCAGCCCAGGGACTACCCCAGGCGGGGAGCTGTTTTTT. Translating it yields CASSPGTTPGGELFF.

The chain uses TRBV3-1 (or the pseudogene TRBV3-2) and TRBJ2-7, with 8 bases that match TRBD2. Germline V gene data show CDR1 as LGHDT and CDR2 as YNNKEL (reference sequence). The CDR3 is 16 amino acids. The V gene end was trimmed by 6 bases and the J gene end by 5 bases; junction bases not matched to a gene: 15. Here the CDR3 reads CASRLSPSGSFDEQYF. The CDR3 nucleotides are TGTGCCAGCAGGCTCTCTCCAAGCGGGAGCTTCGACGAGCAGTACTTC.

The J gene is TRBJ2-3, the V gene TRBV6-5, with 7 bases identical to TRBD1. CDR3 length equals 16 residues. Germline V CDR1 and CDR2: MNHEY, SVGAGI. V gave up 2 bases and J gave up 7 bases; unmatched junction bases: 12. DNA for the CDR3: TGTGCCAGCAGTTACCAGGCACCAACAGGGGCCCATACGCAGTATTTT. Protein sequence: CASSYQAPTGAHTQYF.

In DNA, the CDR3 is TGTGCCAGCAGTCGCCAGGGATATGGGTCGGGTGGCTACACCTTC. Its protein is CASSRQGYGSGGYTF. The chain uses TRBV6-5 and TRBJ1-2; perhaps TRBD1 as D (5 bases). V lost 5 bases and J 7 bases, leaving 20 bases between the germline ends. Per the germline V gene, CDR1 is MNHEY and CDR2 is SVGAGI. The CDR3 length is 15 residues.

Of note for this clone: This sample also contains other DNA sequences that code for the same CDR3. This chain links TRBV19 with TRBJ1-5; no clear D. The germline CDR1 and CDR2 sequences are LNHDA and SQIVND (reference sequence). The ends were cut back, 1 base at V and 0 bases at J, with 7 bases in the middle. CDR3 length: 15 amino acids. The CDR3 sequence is CASSIGQYSNQPQHF. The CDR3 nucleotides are TGTGCCAGTAGTATAGGGCAGTATAGCAATCAGCCCCAGCATTTT.

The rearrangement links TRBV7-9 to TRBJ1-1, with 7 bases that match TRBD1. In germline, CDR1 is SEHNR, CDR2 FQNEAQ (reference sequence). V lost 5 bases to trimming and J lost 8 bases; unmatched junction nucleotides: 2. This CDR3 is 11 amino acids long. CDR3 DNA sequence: TGTGCCAGCAGCGGGGACAGAGAAGCTTTCTTT. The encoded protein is CASSGDREAFF.

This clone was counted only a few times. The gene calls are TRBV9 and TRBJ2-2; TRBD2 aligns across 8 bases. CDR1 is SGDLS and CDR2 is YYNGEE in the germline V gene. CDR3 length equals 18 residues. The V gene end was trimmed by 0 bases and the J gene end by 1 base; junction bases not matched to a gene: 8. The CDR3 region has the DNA TGTGCCAGCAGCGTAGTTCCACTAGCGGTTCAGAACACCGGGGAGCTGTTTTTT. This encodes CASSVVPLAVQNTGELFF.

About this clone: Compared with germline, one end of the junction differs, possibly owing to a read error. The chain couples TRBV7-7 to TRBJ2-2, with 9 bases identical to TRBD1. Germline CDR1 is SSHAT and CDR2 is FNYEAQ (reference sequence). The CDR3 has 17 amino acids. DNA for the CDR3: TGTGCTAGCAGCCGAGGTTTACAGGGGGCGCACACCGGGGAGCTGTTTTTT. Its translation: CASSRGLQGAHTGELFF.